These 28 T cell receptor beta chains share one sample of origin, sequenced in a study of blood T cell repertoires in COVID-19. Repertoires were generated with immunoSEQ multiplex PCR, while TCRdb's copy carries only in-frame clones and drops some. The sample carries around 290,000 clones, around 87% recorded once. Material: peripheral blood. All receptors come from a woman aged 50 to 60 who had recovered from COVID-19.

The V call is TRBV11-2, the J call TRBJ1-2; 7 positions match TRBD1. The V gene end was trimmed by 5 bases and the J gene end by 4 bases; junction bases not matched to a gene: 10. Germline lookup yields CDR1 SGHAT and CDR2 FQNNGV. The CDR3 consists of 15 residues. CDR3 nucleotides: TGTGCCAGCAGCCCAAACCACGGGACAGTCTATGGCTACACCTTC. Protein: CASSPNHGTVYGYTF.

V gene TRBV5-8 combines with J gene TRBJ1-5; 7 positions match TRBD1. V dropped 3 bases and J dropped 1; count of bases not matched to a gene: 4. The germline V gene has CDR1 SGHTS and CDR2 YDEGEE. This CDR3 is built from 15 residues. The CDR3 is CASSSHRGSNQPQHF. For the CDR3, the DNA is TGTGCCAGCAGCTCCCACAGGGGAAGCAATCAGCCCCAGCATTTT.

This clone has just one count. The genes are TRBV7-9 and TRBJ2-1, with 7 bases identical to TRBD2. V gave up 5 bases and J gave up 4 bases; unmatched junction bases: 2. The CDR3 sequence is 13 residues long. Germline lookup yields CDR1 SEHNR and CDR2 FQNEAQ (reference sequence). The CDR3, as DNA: TGTGCCAGCAGCCTTAGCGGGTACAATGAGCAGTTCTTC. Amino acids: CASSLSGYNEQFF.

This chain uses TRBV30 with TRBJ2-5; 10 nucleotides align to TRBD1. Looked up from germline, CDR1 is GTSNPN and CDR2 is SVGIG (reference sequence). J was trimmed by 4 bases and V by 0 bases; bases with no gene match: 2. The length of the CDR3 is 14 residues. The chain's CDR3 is CAWSVGTGVETQYF. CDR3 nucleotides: TGTGCCTGGAGTGTTGGGACAGGGGTAGAGACCCAGTACTTC.

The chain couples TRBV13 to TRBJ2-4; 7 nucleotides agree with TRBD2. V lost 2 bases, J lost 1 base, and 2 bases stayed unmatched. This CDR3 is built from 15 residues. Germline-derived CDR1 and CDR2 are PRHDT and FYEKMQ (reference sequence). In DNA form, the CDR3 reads TGTGCCAGCAGCTTACTGGGAGGGGCCAAAAACATTCAGTACTTC. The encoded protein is CASSLLGGAKNIQYF.

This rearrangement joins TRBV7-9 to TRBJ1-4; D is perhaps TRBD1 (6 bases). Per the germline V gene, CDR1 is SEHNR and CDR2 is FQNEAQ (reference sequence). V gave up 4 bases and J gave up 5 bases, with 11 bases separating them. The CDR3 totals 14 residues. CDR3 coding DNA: TGTGCCAGCAGCTATGGACAGCGAAATGAAAAACTGTTTTTT. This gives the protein CASSYGQRNEKLFF.

The CDR3 sequence: CASRTGQPNTGELFF. The CDR3 region has the DNA TGTGCCAGCAGGACGGGACAGCCGAACACCGGGGAGCTGTTTTTT. J is TRBJ2-2 and V is TRBV28; TRBD1 agrees at 7 bases. Per the germline V gene, CDR1 is MDHEN and CDR2 is SYDVKM. V was pared by 6 bases and J by 0 bases, with 4 bases of the junction left unmatched. The CDR3 extends over 15 amino acids.

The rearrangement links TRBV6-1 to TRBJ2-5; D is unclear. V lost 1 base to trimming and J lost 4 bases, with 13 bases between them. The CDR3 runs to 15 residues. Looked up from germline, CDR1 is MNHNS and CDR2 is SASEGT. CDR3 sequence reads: CASSEGHPSRETQYF. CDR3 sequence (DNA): TGTGCCAGCAGTGAAGGGCATCCCTCTAGAGAGACCCAGTACTTC.

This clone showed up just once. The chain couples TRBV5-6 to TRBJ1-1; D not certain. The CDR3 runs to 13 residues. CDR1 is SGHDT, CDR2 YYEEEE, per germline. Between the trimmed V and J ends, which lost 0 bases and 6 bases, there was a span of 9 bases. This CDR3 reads CASSLEVTAEAFF. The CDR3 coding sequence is TGTGCCAGCAGCTTGGAGGTCACAGCTGAAGCTTTCTTT.

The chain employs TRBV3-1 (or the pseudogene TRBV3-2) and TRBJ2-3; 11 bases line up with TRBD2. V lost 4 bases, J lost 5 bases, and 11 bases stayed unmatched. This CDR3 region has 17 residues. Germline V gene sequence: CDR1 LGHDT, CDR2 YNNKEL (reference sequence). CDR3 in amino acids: CASSPSQASGRLDTQYF. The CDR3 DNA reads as TGTGCCAGCAGCCCAAGTCAAGCTAGCGGGAGGTTAGATACGCAGTATTTT.

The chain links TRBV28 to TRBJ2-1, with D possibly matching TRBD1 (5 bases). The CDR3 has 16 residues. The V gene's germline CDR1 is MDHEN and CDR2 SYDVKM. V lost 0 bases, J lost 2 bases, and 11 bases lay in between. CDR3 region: CASSLWGRRTYNEQFF. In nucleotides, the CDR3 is TGTGCCAGCAGTTTATGGGGGCGGAGAACCTACAATGAGCAGTTCTTC.

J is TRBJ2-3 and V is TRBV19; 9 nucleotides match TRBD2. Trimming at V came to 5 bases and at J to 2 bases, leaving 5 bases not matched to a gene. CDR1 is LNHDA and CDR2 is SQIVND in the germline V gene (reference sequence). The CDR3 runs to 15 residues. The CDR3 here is CASSWSGGFTDTQYF. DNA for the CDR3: TGTGCCAGTAGTTGGAGCGGGGGGTTCACAGATACGCAGTATTTT.

DNA for the CDR3: TGCGCCAGCAGCTTGGCCGGACAGGGTCGATCACCCCTCCACTTT. As protein: CASSLAGQGRSPLHF. The rearrangement joins TRBV5-1 to TRBJ1-6; TRBD1 matches 8 bases. The CDR3 contains 15 residues. Germline V gene data show CDR1 as SGHRS and CDR2 as YFSETQ. Losses at the gene ends were 0 bases for V and 10 bases for J; bases not matched to a gene: 6.

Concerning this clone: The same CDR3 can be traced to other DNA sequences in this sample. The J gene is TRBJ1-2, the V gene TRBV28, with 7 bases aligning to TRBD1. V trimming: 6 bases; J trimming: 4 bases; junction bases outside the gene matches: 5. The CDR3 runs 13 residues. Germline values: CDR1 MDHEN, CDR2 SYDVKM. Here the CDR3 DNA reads TGTGCCAGCAGCCTACAGGGGTCCTATGGCTACACCTTC. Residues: CASSLQGSYGYTF.

CDR3 sequence: CASSPNPGSTWNEQFF. The CDR3 region has the DNA TGTGCCAGCTCACCTAACCCCGGGTCTACTTGGAATGAGCAGTTCTTC. The chain uses TRBV18 and TRBJ2-1; D remains unclear. The CDR3 sequence is 16 residues long. Trimming took 3 bases from V and 7 from J, leaving 19 bases between them. From germline, CDR1 is KGHSH and CDR2 LQKENI.

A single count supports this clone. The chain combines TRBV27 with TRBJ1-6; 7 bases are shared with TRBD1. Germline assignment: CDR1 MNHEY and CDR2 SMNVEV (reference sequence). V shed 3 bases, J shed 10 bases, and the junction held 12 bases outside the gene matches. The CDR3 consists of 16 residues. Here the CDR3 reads CASSFQPGTVGSPLHF. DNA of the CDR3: TGTGCCAGCAGTTTTCAGCCCGGGACAGTTGGGTCACCCCTCCACTTT.

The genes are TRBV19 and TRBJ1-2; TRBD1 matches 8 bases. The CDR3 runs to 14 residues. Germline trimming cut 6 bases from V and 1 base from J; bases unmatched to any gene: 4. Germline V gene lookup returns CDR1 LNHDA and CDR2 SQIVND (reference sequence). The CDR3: CASRLTGDNYGYTF. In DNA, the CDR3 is TGTGCCAGTAGGCTGACAGGGGATAACTATGGCTACACCTTC.

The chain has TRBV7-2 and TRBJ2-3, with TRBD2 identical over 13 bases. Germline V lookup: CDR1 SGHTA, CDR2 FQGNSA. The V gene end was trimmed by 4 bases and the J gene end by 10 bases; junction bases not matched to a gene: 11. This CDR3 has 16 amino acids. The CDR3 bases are TGTGCCAGCAGCTCCCAGACTAGCGGGAGGCACAAAGCGCAGTATTTT. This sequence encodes CASSSQTSGRHKAQYF.

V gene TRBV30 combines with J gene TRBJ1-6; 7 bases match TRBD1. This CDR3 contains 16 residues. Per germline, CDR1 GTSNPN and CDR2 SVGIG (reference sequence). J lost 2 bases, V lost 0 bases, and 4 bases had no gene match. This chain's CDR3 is CAWSVAGTAYNSPLHF. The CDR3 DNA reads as TGTGCCTGGAGTGTTGCGGGGACAGCCTATAATTCACCCCTCCACTTT.

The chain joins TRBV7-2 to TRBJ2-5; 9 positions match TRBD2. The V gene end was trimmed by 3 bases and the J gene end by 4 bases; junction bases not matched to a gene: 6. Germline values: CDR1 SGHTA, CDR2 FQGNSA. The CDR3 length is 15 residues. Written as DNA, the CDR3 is TGTGCCAGCAGCTTGTTGGGCGGGAGGGGAGAGACCCAGTACTTC. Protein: CASSLLGGRGETQYF.

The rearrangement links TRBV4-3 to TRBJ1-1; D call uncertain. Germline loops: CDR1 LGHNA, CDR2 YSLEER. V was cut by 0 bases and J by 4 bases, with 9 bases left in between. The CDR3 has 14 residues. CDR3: CASSQDSGFTEAFF. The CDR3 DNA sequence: TGCGCCAGCAGCCAAGACAGCGGTTTCACTGAAGCTTTCTTT.

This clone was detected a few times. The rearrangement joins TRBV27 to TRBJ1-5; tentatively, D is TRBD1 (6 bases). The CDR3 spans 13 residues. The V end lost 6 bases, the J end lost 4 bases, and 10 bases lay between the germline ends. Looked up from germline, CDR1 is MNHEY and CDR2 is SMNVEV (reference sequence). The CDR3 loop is CASRDRSNQPQHF. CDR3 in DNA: TGTGCCAGCAGAGACAGGAGTAATCAGCCCCAGCATTTT.

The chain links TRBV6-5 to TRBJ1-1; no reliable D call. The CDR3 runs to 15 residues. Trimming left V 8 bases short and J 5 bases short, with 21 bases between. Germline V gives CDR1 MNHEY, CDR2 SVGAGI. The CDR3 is CASGSRTLGMTEAFF. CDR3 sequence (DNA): TGTGCCAGCGGGAGTAGGACCCTCGGGATGACTGAAGCTTTCTTT.

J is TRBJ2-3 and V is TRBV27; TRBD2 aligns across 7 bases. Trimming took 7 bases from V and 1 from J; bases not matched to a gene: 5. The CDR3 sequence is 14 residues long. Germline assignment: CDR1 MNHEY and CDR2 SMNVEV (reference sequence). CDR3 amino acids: CASKRDLRTDTQYF. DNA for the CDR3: TGTGCCAGCAAGCGGGACCTACGCACAGATACGCAGTATTTT.

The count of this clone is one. The CDR3 loop is CASSQPGGGADYGYTF. The CDR3 region has the DNA TGCGCCAGCAGCCAACCGGGAGGGGGCGCCGACTATGGCTACACCTTC. The V call is TRBV4-1, the J call TRBJ1-2; the match to TRBD1 covers 7 bases. CDR1 is MGHRA, CDR2 YSYEKL, per germline. The CDR3 spans 16 residues. V dropped 2 bases and J dropped 3; count of bases not matched to a gene: 9.

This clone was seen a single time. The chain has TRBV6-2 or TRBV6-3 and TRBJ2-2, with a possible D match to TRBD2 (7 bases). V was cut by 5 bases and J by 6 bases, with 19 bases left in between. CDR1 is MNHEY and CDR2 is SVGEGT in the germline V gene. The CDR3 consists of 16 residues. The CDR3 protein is CASSDRGAWGSGELFF. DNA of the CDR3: TGTGCCAGCAGTGACCGGGGGGCGTGGGGTTCCGGGGAGCTGTTTTTT.

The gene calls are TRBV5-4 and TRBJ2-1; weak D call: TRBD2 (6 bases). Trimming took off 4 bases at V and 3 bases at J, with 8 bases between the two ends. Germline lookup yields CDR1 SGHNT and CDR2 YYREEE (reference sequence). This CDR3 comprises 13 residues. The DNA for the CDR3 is TGTGCCAGCAGCCGGGAGAGCTACAATGAGCAGTTCTTC. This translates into CASSRESYNEQFF.

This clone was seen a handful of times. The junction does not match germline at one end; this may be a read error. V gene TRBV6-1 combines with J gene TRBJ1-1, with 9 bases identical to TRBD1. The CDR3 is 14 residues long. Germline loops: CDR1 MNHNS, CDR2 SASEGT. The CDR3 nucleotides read TGTGCCAGCACTGAAACAGGGGGCTACACTGAAGCTTTCTTT. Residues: CASTETGGYTEAFF.